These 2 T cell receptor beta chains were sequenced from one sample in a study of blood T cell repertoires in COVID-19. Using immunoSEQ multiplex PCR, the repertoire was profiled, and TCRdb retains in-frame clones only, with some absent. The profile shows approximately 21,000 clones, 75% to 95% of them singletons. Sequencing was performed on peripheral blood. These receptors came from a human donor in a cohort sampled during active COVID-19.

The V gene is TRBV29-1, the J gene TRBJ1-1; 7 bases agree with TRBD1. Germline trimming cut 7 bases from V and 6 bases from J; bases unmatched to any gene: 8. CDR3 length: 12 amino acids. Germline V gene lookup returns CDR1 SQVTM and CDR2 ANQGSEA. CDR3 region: CSASLTGAEAFF. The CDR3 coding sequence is TGCAGCGCAAGCCTAACAGGGGCTGAAGCTTTCTTT.

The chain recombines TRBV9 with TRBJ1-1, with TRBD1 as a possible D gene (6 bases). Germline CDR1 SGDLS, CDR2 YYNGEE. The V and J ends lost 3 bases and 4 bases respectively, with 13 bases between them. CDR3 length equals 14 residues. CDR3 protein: CASSAPHRATEAFF. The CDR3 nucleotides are TGTGCCAGCAGCGCCCCACACAGGGCCACTGAAGCTTTCTTT.